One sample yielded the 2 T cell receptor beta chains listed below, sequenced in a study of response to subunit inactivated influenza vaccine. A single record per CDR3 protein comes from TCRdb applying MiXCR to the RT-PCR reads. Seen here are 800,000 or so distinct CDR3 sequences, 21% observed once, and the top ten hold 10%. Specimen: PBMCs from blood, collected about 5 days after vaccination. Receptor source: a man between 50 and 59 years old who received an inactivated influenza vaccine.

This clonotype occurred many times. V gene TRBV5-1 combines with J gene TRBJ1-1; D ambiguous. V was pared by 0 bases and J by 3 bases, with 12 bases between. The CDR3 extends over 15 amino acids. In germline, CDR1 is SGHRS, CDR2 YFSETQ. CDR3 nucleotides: TGCGCCAGCAGCTTGGAGGGCAGAGTCTACACTGAAGCTTTCTTT. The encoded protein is CASSLEGRVYTEAFF.

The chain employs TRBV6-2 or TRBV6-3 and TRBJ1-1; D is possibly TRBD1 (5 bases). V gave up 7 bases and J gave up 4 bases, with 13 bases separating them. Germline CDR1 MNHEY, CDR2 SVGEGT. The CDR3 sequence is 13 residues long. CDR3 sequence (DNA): TGTGCCAGCAAACAACGGGGGAGCACTGAAGCTTTCTTT. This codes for CASKQRGSTEAFF.